The sequence of this TCR beta chain was determined in a study of response to subunit inactivated influenza vaccine. The CDR3 consists of 12 residues. V was pared by 3 bases and J by 1 base, with 3 bases between. This clonotype was observed many times. TCRdb re-analysed the RT-PCR reads in MiXCR, keeping a single row per CDR3 protein. Among about 620,000 distinct CDR3 sequences listed, over 9% were seen once. The data were also submitted as part of a second study, on T cells expressing NK-cell markers. According to that study: In generating TCR beta cDNA, 5'RACE template switching with UMIs was used. Seropositivity for HCMV was found in seven of the eight sequenced donors, with one seronegative. In about six donors, dominant NKG2C+ clonotypes were roughly 1.0-7.5% of CD8+ T cells.

The material was PBMCs from blood, obtained on the day of vaccination. The source is a man between 45 and 60 years old who received an inactivated influenza vaccine. The chain links TRBV12-3 or TRBV12-4 to TRBJ1-1; D call uncertain. CDR3 DNA: TGTGCCAGCAGTTTCCGGAACACTGAAGCTTTCTTT. Residues: CASSFRNTEAFF.